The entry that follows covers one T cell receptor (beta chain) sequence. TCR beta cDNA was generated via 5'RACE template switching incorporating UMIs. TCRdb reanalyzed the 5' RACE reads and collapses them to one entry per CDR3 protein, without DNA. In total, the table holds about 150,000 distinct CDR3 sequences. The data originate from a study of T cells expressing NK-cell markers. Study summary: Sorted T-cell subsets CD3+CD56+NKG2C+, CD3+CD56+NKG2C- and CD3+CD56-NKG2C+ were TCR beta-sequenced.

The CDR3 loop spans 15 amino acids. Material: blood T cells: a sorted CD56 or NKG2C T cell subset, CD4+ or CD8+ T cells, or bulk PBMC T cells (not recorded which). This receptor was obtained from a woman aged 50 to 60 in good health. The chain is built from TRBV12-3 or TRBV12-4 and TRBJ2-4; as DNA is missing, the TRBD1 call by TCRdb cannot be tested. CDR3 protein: CASSDRDRGQNIQYF.